These 6 T cell receptor beta chains were sequenced from one sample in a study of T cells after yellow fever vaccination. TCRdb reprocessed the 5' RACE reads via MiXCR and lists one record per CDR3 protein. The sample lists approximately 330,000 distinct CDR3 sequences; around an eighth were seen once. The starting material was CD4+ T cells sorted from PBMCs, obtained 15 days after the yellow fever booster vaccination. These receptors all come from a man younger than 35 who received the YFV17D yellow fever vaccine.

This sequence joins TRBV10-2 and TRBJ1-5; a weak D match, TRBD1 (5 bases). The V end was cut by 8 bases, the J end by 2 bases, with 7 bases between. This CDR3 is built from 12 residues. Germline CDR1 WSHSY, CDR2 SAAADI. CDR3 sequence reads: CASGGGNQPQHF. For the CDR3, the DNA is TGCGCCAGCGGGGGTGGCAATCAGCCCCAGCATTTT.

The chain uses TRBV7-8 and TRBJ2-2; D may be TRBD1 or TRBD2 (6 bases each). CDR3 length: 15 residues. Trimming removed 6 bases at V and 5 bases at J, with 16 bases between. CDR1 and CDR2 from the germline V gene are SGHVS and FQNEAQ. Here the CDR3 reads CASREVGGTTGELFF. CDR3 sequence (DNA): TGTGCCAGCAGGGAGGTGGGCGGGACAACCGGGGAGCTGTTTTTT.

The chain carries TRBV29-1 and TRBJ2-7; either TRBD1 or TRBD2 may fit D (5 bases each). CDR3 size: 12 residues. Germline CDR1 and CDR2: SQVTM and ANQGSEA. V was cut by 7 bases and J by 6 bases, with 16 bases left in between. This CDR3 is CSERDPSPEQYV. In nucleotides, the CDR3 is TGCAGCGAAAGGGACCCTTCACCCGAGCAGTACGTC.

This clonotype was counted a few times. The gene calls are TRBV11-2 and TRBJ2-3, with TRBD2 matching over 9 bases. The V and J ends lost 2 bases and 0 bases, in that order; junction bases with no gene match: 6. The CDR3 totals 17 residues. CDR1 and CDR2 (germline): SGHAT, FQNNGV. The CDR3, as DNA: TGTGCCAGCAGCTTATACGATGCGGGGGGGAGCACAGATACGCAGTATTTT. Translating gives CASSLYDAGGSTDTQYF.

This clonotype was recorded a few times. The chain is built from TRBV20-1 and TRBJ2-4, with 10 bases aligning to TRBD2. The trim removed 5 bases at V and 10 bases at J, leaving 14 bases unmatched. CDR1 DFQATT and CDR2 SNEGSKA come from the germline V gene (reference sequence). This CDR3 has 15 amino acids. The CDR3 here is CSALPGLASGGIQYF. CDR3 DNA sequence: TGCAGTGCTTTACCGGGACTAGCGAGTGGTGGGATTCAGTACTTC.

The chain couples TRBV4-1 to TRBJ2-5; 11 bases agree with TRBD2. The trim removed 0 bases at V and 5 bases at J, leaving 8 bases unmatched. The germline gives CDR1 MGHRA, CDR2 YSYEKL. The CDR3 contains 17 residues. CDR3 region: CASSQEWIAGGQETQYF. The CDR3 DNA sequence: TGCGCCAGCAGCCAAGAATGGATAGCGGGGGGGCAGGAGACCCAGTACTTC.